The T cell receptor beta chain under discussion was sequenced for a study of blood T cell repertoires in COVID-19. Overall study: The United States, Italy and Spain were the sources of the acute and convalescent COVID-19 samples.

CDR1 is LNHDA and CDR2 is SQIVND in the germline V gene (reference sequence). V lost 3 bases to trimming and J lost 4 bases, with 16 bases between them. The CDR3 has 15 amino acids. Original processing notes: The assay estimated nucleated cells by amplifying reference gene primers. TCRdb's copy holds only in-frame clones and misses some; the assay was immunoSEQ multiplex PCR. The V and J calls and clone size are taken from that table; D and trimming were inferred from the DNA. This sample has 180,000 or so clones, with approximately 80% found just once. The clonotype was recovered from a woman in her sixties or seventies who had recovered from COVID-19. Sequencing was performed on PBMCs or T cells enriched from blood (not recorded which). V is TRBV19 and J is TRBJ2-7, with D perhaps matching TRBD1 (6 bases). Here the CDR3 reads CASSILAGEKYEQYF. CDR3 DNA sequence: TGTGCCAGTAGTATCTTGGCAGGGGAAAAGTACGAGCAGTACTTC.